These 29 T cell receptor beta chains originate from one sample sequenced in a study of CD8 T cells in Susac syndrome. After extraction with the RNeasy kit, about 0.45 to 1 ug of the RNA was reverse transcribed using random hexamers. Each CDR3 protein is one row after TCRdb ran MiXCR on the immunoSEQ multiplex PCR reads. The table has around 230,000 distinct CDR3 sequences, around 95% seen once. The sample comprised CD4+ T cells from PBMCs. Source of these receptors: a human donor with multiple sclerosis.

The CDR3 loop reads CSVAASGRGYEQYF. The CDR3, as DNA: TGCAGCGTTGCTGCTAGCGGGAGGGGGTACGAGCAGTACTTC. The genes are TRBV29-1 and TRBJ2-7; TRBD2 agrees at 12 bases. Germline V gene lookup returns CDR1 SQVTM and CDR2 ANQGSEA. Unmatched junction bases numbered 5, after V lost 4 bases and J lost 4 bases. This CDR3 comprises 14 residues.

V usage is TRBV20-1 and J usage is TRBJ2-7, with no clear D. The CDR3 is 12 amino acids. V was cut by 0 bases and J by 12 bases, with 15 bases left in between. CDR1 and CDR2 (germline): DFQATT, SNEGSKA (reference sequence). DNA for the CDR3: TGCAGTGCTAGAGACGCTTGGGCATTTTTGTACTTC. It specifies CSARDAWAFLYF.

The rearrangement joins TRBV20-1 to TRBJ1-2; 8 bases agree with TRBD1. Trimming cost V 1 base and J 2 bases; bases outside gene matches: 3. Germline V lookup: CDR1 DFQATT, CDR2 SNEGSKA (reference sequence). There are 14 residues in the CDR3. Here the CDR3 reads CSARGTGRNYGYTF. DNA of the CDR3: TGCAGTGCTAGAGGGACAGGGAGAAACTATGGCTACACCTTC.

This sequence joins TRBV20-1 and TRBJ2-3; TRBD1 matches at 8 bases. The CDR3 runs 12 residues. V was pared by 8 bases and J by 6 bases, with 7 bases of the junction left unmatched. The V gene's germline CDR1 is DFQATT and CDR2 SNEGSKA (reference sequence). The CDR3 loop is CSITGGSDTQYF. DNA of the CDR3: TGCAGTATTACAGGGGGTTCGGATACGCAGTATTTT.

The chain joins TRBV2 to TRBJ1-1, with 8 nucleotides matching TRBD1. Per germline, CDR1 SNHLY and CDR2 FYNNEI. The trim removed 2 bases at V and 4 bases at J, leaving 3 bases unmatched. The CDR3 consists of 14 residues. The CDR3 bases are TGTGCCAGCAGTGAACAGGGGGCTTTCACTGAAGCTTTCTTT. Its protein is CASSEQGAFTEAFF.

The chain recombines TRBV12-5 with TRBJ2-1; D may be TRBD1 or TRBD2 (6 bases each). This CDR3 is built from 13 residues. V dropped 1 base and J dropped 14 bases, with 15 bases sitting between them. Germline loops: CDR1 LGHNT, CDR2 FRNRAP. CDR3 amino acids: CASGLGRLGGEFF. CDR3 nucleotide sequence: TGTGCTAGTGGTTTGGGACGACTAGGGGGAGAGTTCTTC.

The chain carries TRBV5-4 and TRBJ2-2; D is unresolved. In germline, CDR1 is SGHNT, CDR2 YYREEE (reference sequence). The V and J ends lost 6 bases and 0 bases respectively, with 6 bases between them. The CDR3 covers 13 residues. CDR3 nucleotide sequence: TGTGCCAGCAACCTCGCGAACACCGGGGAGCTGTTTTTT. Its translation: CASNLANTGELFF.

The chain joins TRBV29-1 to TRBJ2-7; D ambiguous. V lost 4 bases to trimming and J lost 5 bases, with 12 bases between them. The CDR3 spans 12 residues. The germline V gene has CDR1 SQVTM and CDR2 ANQGSEA. CDR3 residues: CSVAQDGNEQYF. In DNA, the CDR3 is TGCAGCGTTGCTCAGGACGGCAACGAGCAGTACTTC.

The rearrangement joins TRBV2 to TRBJ2-2, with 7 positions matching TRBD2. Germline V gene sequence: CDR1 SNHLY, CDR2 FYNNEI. With V trimmed by 6 bases and J by 7 bases, 11 bases remained unmatched. The CDR3 is 15 amino acids. The CDR3 spells CASRGSSGSGGELFF. In nucleotides, the CDR3 is TGTGCCAGCAGGGGATCTAGCGGTTCCGGCGGGGAGCTGTTTTTT.

This clonotype was recorded once. The chain couples TRBV15 to TRBJ1-1; D is unresolved. Germline lookup yields CDR1 LNHNV and CDR2 YYDKDF (reference sequence). The CDR3 loop spans 11 amino acids. The germline V and J ends were trimmed by 4 bases and 3 bases, with 3 bases remaining between them. CDR3 sequence reads: CATSTDTEAFF. The CDR3 DNA is TGTGCCACCAGCACCGACACTGAAGCTTTCTTT.

The chain is built from TRBV27 and TRBJ2-1; 7 nucleotides align to TRBD1. The germline V gene encodes CDR1 MNHEY and CDR2 SMNVEV (reference sequence). Trimming cost V 6 bases and J 7 bases; bases outside gene matches: 18. There are 17 residues in the CDR3. The CDR3 reads CASSPMIDRDLTNEQFF. The CDR3 DNA sequence: TGTGCCAGCAGCCCAATGATCGACAGGGATCTGACAAATGAGCAGTTCTTC.

The chain joins TRBV2 to TRBJ1-2; no clear D. Germline V gives CDR1 SNHLY, CDR2 FYNNEI. The germline V and J ends were trimmed by 4 bases and 5 bases, with 11 bases remaining between them. This CDR3 comprises 13 residues. This CDR3 is CASSVTVGYGYTF. The CDR3 DNA follows: TGTGCCAGCAGTGTGACTGTGGGGTATGGCTACACCTTC.

The V and J genes are TRBV7-9 and TRBJ2-4, with D maybe TRBD1 (5 bases). In germline, CDR1 is SEHNR, CDR2 FQNEAQ (reference sequence). Trimming shortened V by 0 bases and J by 8 bases, and 14 bases separated the two germline ends. The CDR3 runs to 15 residues. The CDR3 DNA follows: TGTGCCAGCAGCTTAGCCAGGGTCCCTCCGCACATTCAGTACTTC. This sequence encodes CASSLARVPPHIQYF.

DNA of the CDR3: TGTGCCAGCAGTCCTTCAGGGACAATCGCAGATACGCAGTATTTT. It specifies CASSPSGTIADTQYF. The chain couples TRBV5-4 to TRBJ2-3, with D possibly TRBD1 on 6 matching bases. Germline-derived CDR1 and CDR2 are SGHNT and YYREEE (reference sequence). This CDR3 spans 15 amino acids. Trimming pared 5 bases from V and 4 bases from J, leaving 17 bases between.

Concerning this clonotype: One junction end does not reproduce the germline sequence, and a read error may be involved. This chain joins TRBV30 and TRBJ1-1; D is unclear. Germline CDR1 reads GTSNPN; CDR2 reads SVGIG (reference sequence). The CDR3 consists of 11 residues. In DNA form, the CDR3 reads TGTGCCTGGAGTGTATGGGCCGAAGTTTTCTTT. It is translated as CAWSVWAEVFF.

The chain combines TRBV29-1 with TRBJ1-1; perhaps TRBD1 as D (5 bases). Trimming left V 7 bases short and J 4 bases short, with 13 bases between. Germline V gene lookup returns CDR1 SQVTM and CDR2 ANQGSEA. The CDR3 is 12 residues long. The CDR3, as DNA: TGCAGCGCTGCAGGGACCGGCACTGAAGCTTTCTTT. Its protein product is CSAAGTGTEAFF.

V is TRBV6-1 and J is TRBJ1-6; D is unresolved. This CDR3 is built from 12 residues. The V end lost 4 bases, the J end lost 6 bases, and 4 bases lay between the germline ends. CDR1 is MNHNS and CDR2 is SASEGT in the germline V gene. CDR3 protein: CASSGSNSPLHF. The CDR3, as DNA: TGTGCCAGCAGTGGATCTAATTCACCCCTCCACTTT.

The J gene is TRBJ2-3, the V gene TRBV6-6; D uncertain. Trimming shortened V by 6 bases and J by 4 bases, and 20 bases separated the two germline ends. The length of the CDR3 is 16 residues. Germline V lookup: CDR1 MNHNY, CDR2 SVGAGI (reference sequence). The CDR3, as DNA: TGTGCCAGCAGCCCAACATCTCCCAGCACAGCAGATACGCAGTATTTT. It yields the protein CASSPTSPSTADTQYF.

V gene TRBV3-1 combines with J gene TRBJ1-1; D not certain. Trimming left V 1 base short and J 7 bases short, with 7 bases between. The germline gives CDR1 LGHDT, CDR2 YNNKEL (reference sequence). The CDR3 totals 12 residues. This chain's CDR3 is CASSQAKGEAFF. In DNA, the CDR3 is TGTGCCAGCAGCCAAGCTAAGGGTGAAGCTTTCTTT. The full variable domain, with the rest looked up from reference TRBV3-1 and TRBJ1-1, is DTAVSQTPKYLVTQMGNDKSIKCEQNLGHDTMYWYKQDSKKFLKIMFSYNNKELIINETVPNRFSPKSPDKAHLNLHINSLELGDSAVYFCASSQAKGEAFFGQGTRLTVV.

The CDR3 here is CASSPPGYGYTF. The CDR3, as DNA: TGTGCCAGCTCACCACCAGGATATGGCTACACCTTC. This chain links TRBV18 with TRBJ1-2; D uncertain. Germline V lookup: CDR1 KGHSH, CDR2 LQKENI. V lost 0 bases and J lost 5, with 4 bases in between. The CDR3 consists of 12 residues.

DNA for the CDR3: TGTGCCAGCCAGGGGGCGGACACGTACAATGAGCAGTTCTTC. Its translation: CASQGADTYNEQFF. V usage is TRBV27 and J usage is TRBJ2-1, with 8 positions matching TRBD1. The CDR3 sequence is 14 residues long. Germline V gene data show CDR1 as MNHEY and CDR2 as SMNVEV (reference sequence). Unmatched junction bases numbered 7, after V lost 8 bases and J lost 4 bases.

This chain connects TRBV25-1 to TRBJ1-2; D remains unclear. Per germline, CDR1 MGHDK and CDR2 SYGVNS. Trimming pared 4 bases from V and 3 bases from J, leaving 18 bases between. The CDR3 has 16 residues. In DNA form, the CDR3 reads TGTGCCAGCAGTGCACTTACAGCTGCTTTCCACTATGGCTACACCTTC. It is translated as CASSALTAAFHYGYTF.

This clonotype is a singleton in its sample. This chain links TRBV29-1 with TRBJ2-1; 7 positions match TRBD1. The CDR3 has 14 amino acids. V shed 7 bases, J shed 6 bases, and the junction held 12 bases outside the gene matches. Germline CDR1 is SQVTM and CDR2 is ANQGSEA. The CDR3 reads CSARRTGIGNEQFF. The CDR3 DNA reads as TGCAGCGCCCGTCGGACAGGAATCGGCAATGAGCAGTTCTTC.

V usage is TRBV25-1 and J usage is TRBJ2-1; 9 bases are a match to TRBD2. Germline trimming cut 8 bases from V and 5 bases from J; bases unmatched to any gene: 10. CDR1 MGHDK and CDR2 SYGVNS come from the germline V gene. CDR3 length: 15 amino acids. CDR3 DNA sequence: TGTGCCAGCCCGGGGGGTAGCGGGGGAGACAATGAGCAGTTCTTC. Amino acids: CASPGGSGGDNEQFF.

The rearrangement uses TRBV29-1 and TRBJ1-1; D is possibly TRBD1 (5 bases). Germline V CDR1 and CDR2: SQVTM, ANQGSEA. The CDR3 is 16 residues long. V was trimmed by 3 bases and J by 1 base, leaving 18 bases between them. The CDR3 protein is CSVEVFLGPGNTEAFF. In DNA, the CDR3 is TGCAGCGTTGAGGTGTTTCTGGGGCCGGGGAACACTGAAGCTTTCTTT.

The chain recombines TRBV7-3 with TRBJ2-3; possible D gene TRBD2, 5 bases. Germline CDR1 reads SGHTA; CDR2 reads FQGTGA. This CDR3 has 15 residues. V was trimmed by 2 bases and J by 0 bases, leaving 9 bases between them. CDR3 nucleotide sequence: TGTGCCAGCAGCTTACTCGGGGTTAGCACAGATACGCAGTATTTT. The encoded protein is CASSLLGVSTDTQYF.

The chain recombines TRBV20-1 with TRBJ2-1; D is ambiguous. The CDR3 contains 15 residues. Germline V lookup: CDR1 DFQATT, CDR2 SNEGSKA (reference sequence). V shed 0 bases and J shed 7 bases, with 16 bases lying between them. The CDR3 DNA is TGCAGTGCTAGAGATTACTTTGGCCCCGGGAATGAGCAGTTCTTC. It is translated as CSARDYFGPGNEQFF.

V usage is TRBV2 and J usage is TRBJ2-2; no clear D gene. The CDR3 consists of 15 residues. Germline V gives CDR1 SNHLY, CDR2 FYNNEI. Trimming took 4 bases from V and 0 from J, leaving 9 bases between them. CDR3 protein: CASSVEQTNTGELFF. In nucleotides, the CDR3 is TGTGCCAGCAGTGTGGAACAGACGAACACCGGGGAGCTGTTTTTT.

The chain recombines TRBV29-1 with TRBJ1-3; D gene uncertain. V was trimmed by 3 bases and J by 4 bases, leaving 10 bases between them. This CDR3 has 13 residues. Germline lookup yields CDR1 SQVTM and CDR2 ANQGSEA. CDR3 in DNA: TGCAGCGTTGATCCCAGGTCCGGAAACACCATATATTTT. It translates to CSVDPRSGNTIYF.